The 26 T cell receptor beta chains below were found in one sample sequenced in a study of tumor-infiltrating lymphocytes in primary liver carcinoma. TCR beta cDNA was reverse-transcribed from roughly 0.45 ug of total RNA. The reaction used a constant-region primer and ProtoScript II reverse transcriptase. Libraries covering TCR beta were generated through three nested multiplex PCR rounds (using a slightly modified ARM-PCR). TRBV1-TRBV30 forward primers and a C-beta reverse primer were used in the first two PCR rounds, which each ran for approximately 11 cycles. TCRdb re-called the multiplex PCR reads with MiXCR, one entry per CDR3 protein. Found here are 45,000 or so distinct CDR3 sequences, about 75% of them singletons; the top ten hold 35% to 45%. Investigators took RNA and DNA out together from roughly 21-30 mg of unsorted bulk tissue. The material sequenced was tumor-adjacent normal liver tissue. The receptor source for this set is a woman in her twenties or thirties with primary liver carcinoma and hepatitis B virus infection.

Concerning this clonotype itself: No conserved phenylalanine or tryptophan ends this CDR3, so it is likely a read error. The chain couples TRBV11-2 to TRBJ2-7; the D gene is possibly TRBD2 (6 bases). Per the germline V gene, CDR1 is SGHAT and CDR2 is FQNNGV. V was cut by 3 bases and J by 2 bases, with 11 bases left in between. This CDR3 is built from 14 residues. This chain's CDR3 is CASSFGGTAYEQYL. The DNA for the CDR3 is TGTGCCAGCAGCTTCGGGGGAACTGCCTACGAGCAGTACCTC.

At least ten counts were recorded for this clonotype. The chain is built from TRBV4-3 and TRBJ2-3; 10 bases match TRBD1. Losses at the gene ends were 6 bases for V and 4 bases for J; bases not matched to a gene: 7. The CDR3 has 15 residues. Germline V gene lookup returns CDR1 LGHNA and CDR2 YSLEER. This CDR3 reads CASSARGQGPDTQYF. The CDR3 region has the DNA TGCGCCAGCAGTGCCCGGGGACAGGGGCCAGATACGCAGTATTTT.

Points on this clonotype: The junction departs from germline at one end; a sequencing error may be responsible. V usage is TRBV29-1 and J usage is TRBJ2-1; either TRBD1 or TRBD2 may fit D (5 bases each). CDR1 SQVTM and CDR2 ANQGSEA come from the germline V gene. The CDR3 spans 14 residues. The CDR3, as DNA: TGCGGCGTTAGTAAGAGGGGCTCCTACAATGAGCAGTTCTTC. This gives the protein CGVSKRGSYNEQFF.

With regard to this clonotype: Compared with germline, one end of the junction differs, possibly owing to a read error. The chain joins TRBV4-1 to TRBJ2-1; D is ambiguous. There are 14 residues in the CDR3. Germline V gene sequence: CDR1 MGHRA, CDR2 YSYEKL. CDR3 DNA sequence: TGCGCCAACAGCCAAGTATCCCCGAATGTCTGGCTGTTCTTC. Translated, it gives CANSQVSPNVWLFF.

In regard to this clonotype: Possible read error: a much larger clone is one base away. V and J are TRBV7-9 and TRBJ2-1; maybe TRBD1 (5 bases). Germline V gives CDR1 SEHNR, CDR2 FQNEAQ (reference sequence). The CDR3 covers 12 residues. The CDR3 sequence: CAGSLGVNEQFF. Written as DNA, the CDR3 is TGTGCCGGCAGCTTAGGGGTAAATGAGCAGTTCTTC. The full variable domain, its missing parts supplied by reference TRBV7-9 and TRBJ2-1, is DTGVSQNPRHKITKRGQNVTFRCDPISEHNRLYWYRQTLGQGPEFLTYFQNEAQLEKSRLLSDRFSAERPKGSFSTLEIQRTEQGDSAMYLCAGSLGVNEQFFGPGTRLTVL.

As regards this clonotype: The junction and the germline gene differ at one end; a read error may be behind it. This rearrangement joins TRBV5-6 to TRBJ2-6; D possibly corresponds to TRBD1 (6 bases). The CDR3 length is 17 residues. Looked up from germline, CDR1 is SGHDT and CDR2 is YYEEEE. The CDR3 DNA reads TGTGTCAGCAGTCAGGACAGAAGCTTCTCTGGGGCCAACGTCCTGACTTTC. It translates to CVSSQDRSFSGANVLTF.

Details on this clonotype: A much larger clone lies a single base off, so this may be a read error. The genes are TRBV11-2 and TRBJ2-7; 11 nucleotides match TRBD2. V lost 6 bases and J lost 6; bases outside the gene matches: 4. CDR3 length equals 13 residues. Germline loops: CDR1 SGHAT, CDR2 FQNNGV. This chain's CDR3 is CASRLTSGSEQYF. In nucleotides, the CDR3 is TGTGCCAGCAGGTTAACTAGCGGGAGCGAGCAGTACTTC.

Worth noting for this clonotype: At one of its ends the junction is not consistent with the germline gene, which may arise from a read error. This sequence joins TRBV6-6 and TRBJ1-3; D is perhaps TRBD1 (5 bases). The CDR3 has 18 residues. Germline CDR1 and CDR2: MNHNY and SVGAGI (reference sequence). The CDR3 DNA reads TGTGCCAGTAGTTACTCCGGCCAGGGTGGAGAATCTGGAAACACCATATGTTTT. This gives the protein CASSYSGQGGESGNTICF.

Details on this clonotype: At one boundary the junction diverges from the germline segment, which might be a read error. The chain has TRBV29-1 and TRBJ2-2, with D unclear. This CDR3 is 12 amino acids long. The germline gives CDR1 SQVTM, CDR2 ANQGSEA. The CDR3 reads CIARRNIGELFF. The CDR3 DNA reads TGCATCGCTCGACGGAACATCGGGGAGCTGTTTTTT.

This chain connects TRBV12-3 or TRBV12-4 to TRBJ2-3; 8 nucleotides line up with TRBD1. The CDR3 length is 14 residues. Written as DNA, the CDR3 is TGTGCGAACAGTCAGACAGGGGGCACAGATACGCAGTATTTT. It encodes CANSQTGGTDTQYF.

This clonotype was counted once. The junction does not match germline at one end; this may be a read error. The chain is built from TRBV12-3 or TRBV12-4 and TRBJ2-1, with unresolved D. The CDR3 is 12 amino acids. CDR3 DNA sequence: TGTGCCAACAGTTTCTATGGAGATGAGCAGTTCTTC. Translating gives CANSFYGDEQFF.

Worth noting for this clonotype: Without the conserved terminal phenylalanine or tryptophan, this CDR3 likely stems from a read error. The chain employs TRBV11-2 and TRBJ2-1; 11 bases are a match to TRBD2. Germline V gene lookup returns CDR1 SGHAT and CDR2 FQNNGV. The CDR3 sequence is 15 residues long. Written as DNA, the CDR3 is TGTGCCAGCAGCCGTACTAGCGGGAGCATTAATGGGCAGTTCTTA. Protein product: CASSRTSGSINGQFL.

Remarks on this clonotype: This could be a read error, since a much larger clone is one nucleotide away. The chain combines TRBV7-9 with TRBJ2-1; D possibly matches TRBD1 or TRBD2 (5 bases each). The CDR3 loop spans 14 amino acids. Germline CDR1 is SEHNR and CDR2 is FQNEAQ (reference sequence). As DNA, the CDR3 is TGTACCAGCAGCTTCATGGGGGTCTACAATGAGCAGTTCTTC. It codes for CTSSFMGVYNEQFF.

This clonotype was recorded at least ten times. This sequence joins TRBV7-9 and TRBJ2-3; D is unclear. The CDR3 runs 12 residues. The ends were cut back, 3 bases at V and 0 bases at J, with 1 base in the middle. The germline CDR1 and CDR2 sequences are SEHNR and FQNEAQ (reference sequence). CDR3 amino acids: CASSFSTDTQYF. CDR3 nucleotides: TGTGCCAGCAGCTTCAGCACAGATACGCAGTATTTT.

A remark on this clonotype: At one end the junction does not follow the germline gene, possibly because of a read error. The V and J genes are TRBV13 and TRBJ2-7; no firm D call. CDR1 and CDR2 from the germline V gene are PRHDT and FYEKMQ (reference sequence). The CDR3 contains 15 residues. CDR3 DNA: TGTGCCAGCAGTTTAGTCATAGGGCAGTCCTACGACCAGTACTTC. This codes for CASSLVIGQSYDQYF.

With respect to this clonotype: Germline and junction disagree at one end, which may indicate a read error. This sequence joins TRBV4-3 and TRBJ1-2; unclear D gene. CDR1 and CDR2 (germline): LGHNA, YSLEER. The CDR3 totals 14 residues. CDR3 DNA sequence: TGCACCAGCAGCGCTGAGTTGGGGATCTATGTCTACACCTTC. Protein product: CTSSAELGIYVYTF.

The rearrangement joins TRBV14 to TRBJ1-1; tentatively, D is TRBD1 (5 bases). Germline CDR1 is SGHDN and CDR2 is FVKESK. Deletions cut 2 bases from V and 11 bases from J, with 12 bases between. The CDR3 sequence is 12 residues long. The DNA for the CDR3 is TGTGCCAGCAGCCAATCCGGGACTGTGGCTTTCTTT. Translating gives CASSQSGTVAFF.

Details on this clonotype: Relative to the germline gene, one junction end is altered; a read error may explain this. V gene TRBV4-3 combines with J gene TRBJ2-1, with D unclear. The CDR3 runs 14 residues. Germline assignment: CDR1 LGHNA and CDR2 YSLEER. The CDR3 is CASSRTVLVNKQFF. In DNA form, the CDR3 reads TGCGCCAGCAGCCGCACAGTGTTGGTCAATAAGCAGTTCTTC.

V and J are TRBV24-1 and TRBJ2-1; D is uncertain. The CDR3 loop spans 13 amino acids. CDR1 is KGHDR, CDR2 SFDVKD, per germline. Trimming cost V 6 bases and J 9 bases, with 14 bases left between them. The CDR3 DNA is TGTGCCACCAGTCATCCCGACATTGGTGAGCAGTTCTTC. Protein: CATSHPDIGEQFF.

To note about this clonotype: The junction does not match germline at one end; this may be a read error. The gene calls are TRBV4-1 and TRBJ2-4, with D possibly being TRBD1 (6 bases). There are 16 residues in the CDR3. Germline V lookup: CDR1 MGHRA, CDR2 YSYEKL. The CDR3 is CSSSPKMYRDTSKWYF. Written as DNA, the CDR3 is TGCTCCAGCAGCCCAAAGATGTATAGGGACACGAGCAAGTGGTACTTC.

This chain uses TRBV12-3 or TRBV12-4 with TRBJ2-7; 8 bases align to TRBD2. The CDR3 contains 17 residues. Trimming took 9 bases from V and 9 from J; bases not matched to a gene: 25. The CDR3 spells CARSLSGTRGIVFVQYF. The CDR3 coding sequence is TGTGCCAGGAGTCTATCCGGGACTAGAGGGATAGTTTTCGTGCAGTACTTC.

This chain joins TRBV11-2 and TRBJ2-3, with D maybe TRBD2 (5 bases). V gave up 5 bases and J gave up 11 bases, with 20 bases separating them. Germline CDR1 is SGHAT and CDR2 is FQNNGV. The CDR3 runs to 14 residues. CDR3 bases: TGTGCCAGCAGCAGGACGGCTAGCACAAATATGCAGTATTTT. Its protein product is CASSRTASTNMQYF.

On this clonotype: Lacking the conserved final phenylalanine or tryptophan, this CDR3 likely reflects a read error. This chain uses TRBV11-2 with TRBJ2-1; possibly TRBD1 or TRBD2 for D (6 bases each). This CDR3 spans 14 amino acids. The germline V and J ends were trimmed by 8 bases and 7 bases, with 18 bases remaining between them. Germline loops: CDR1 SGHAT, CDR2 FQNNGV. The CDR3 DNA reads as TGTGCCAGCTGCCTAGGGGGGACGTGGAATGAGCAGTTCTTA. Translating gives CASCLGGTWNEQFL.

As for this clonotype: Because the CDR3 is missing its conserved closing phenylalanine or tryptophan, this is likely a read error. As DNA, the CDR3 is TGCGCCGGCAGCCACTCGACTAGCGGGAGTACCGGGGAGCTGTTTATT. Translated, it gives CAGSHSTSGSTGELFI. The chain couples TRBV4-1 to TRBJ2-2; 12 bases are shared with TRBD2. Per germline, CDR1 MGHRA and CDR2 YSYEKL. This CDR3 region has 16 residues.

Of note for this clonotype: It is likely a read error, because the conserved phenylalanine at the end of the CDR3 is missing. The chain employs TRBV12-3 or TRBV12-4 and TRBJ2-7; D uncertain. This CDR3 has 15 residues. The CDR3 loop reads CVSSLLPSGTYEQYL. The CDR3 nucleotides are TGTGTCAGCAGTTTACTACCCTCTGGAACCTACGAGCAGTACCTC.

As for this clonotype: One end of the junction fails to match germline, which may point to a read error. The CDR3 bases are TGTGCCAACAGCTTAGGTTCGCTCGGAGAGATCCTCAATTTT. Translated: CANSLGSLGEILNF. The rearrangement uses TRBV7-8 and TRBJ2-2; D is undetermined. The CDR3 consists of 14 residues. From germline, CDR1 is SGHVS and CDR2 FQNEAQ.